Following are 10 T cell receptor beta chains from one sample sequenced in a study of patients and donors after allogeneic stem cell transplantation. From the RT-PCR reads, TCRdb called clonotypes with MiXCR, one entry per CDR3 protein. The sample lists roughly 190,000 distinct CDR3 sequences; 41% were seen once. Sequencing used blood, either unsorted or a sorted T cell fraction (not recorded which). Receptors were obtained from a human donor who was either an allogeneic HSCT recipient or a stem cell or donor lymphocyte infusion donor (not recorded which). It is not recorded whose cells these are; they may come from a transplant donor.

This clonotype was seen a handful of times. This chain joins TRBV4-1 and TRBJ2-3, with TRBD2 identical over 8 bases. Germline CDR1 and CDR2: MGHRA and YSYEKL. The CDR3 loop spans 15 amino acids. Trimming removed 2 bases from V and 3 bases from J; junction bases left unmatched: 4. The CDR3 loop reads CASSQRREDTDTQYF. The CDR3 DNA is TGCGCCAGCAGCCAAAGGCGGGAGGATACAGATACGCAGTATTTT.

The chain has TRBV27 and TRBJ2-2; 14 positions match TRBD2. The CDR3 totals 17 residues. V dropped 5 bases and J dropped 7; count of bases not matched to a gene: 9. Germline-derived CDR1 and CDR2 are MNHEY and SMNVEV (reference sequence). The CDR3 protein is CASSLLGLAGVIGELFF. The CDR3 bases are TGTGCCAGCAGTCTGCTGGGACTAGCGGGAGTCATCGGGGAGCTGTTTTTT.

The chain couples TRBV4-3 to TRBJ1-4; a weak D match, TRBD1 (6 bases). Looked up from germline, CDR1 is LGHNA and CDR2 is YSLEER. With 0 bases removed from V and 13 bases from J, the gap between germline ends came to 12 bases. This CDR3 is 13 amino acids long. Written as DNA, the CDR3 is TGCGCCAGCAGCCAAGATGAGGGGGGGAGACTGTTTTTT. Translating gives CASSQDEGGRLFF.

This clonotype was observed a handful of times. This sequence joins TRBV29-1 and TRBJ1-1; perhaps TRBD1 as D (5 bases). Germline V CDR1 and CDR2: SQVTM, ANQGSEA. The CDR3 is 13 amino acids. The ends were cut back, 0 bases at V and 4 bases at J, with 9 bases in the middle. CDR3 nucleotide sequence: TGCAGCGTTGAAGAAACAGGCGTCACTGAAGCTTTCTTT. Protein product: CSVEETGVTEAFF.

The chain recombines TRBV11-3 with TRBJ2-3, with TRBD2 identical over 16 bases. Looked up from germline, CDR1 is SGHNT and CDR2 is YENEEA. The V gene end was trimmed by 5 bases and the J gene end by 3 bases; junction bases not matched to a gene: 5. This CDR3 comprises 17 residues. This CDR3 is CASSTGTSGRATDTQYF. CDR3 nucleotide sequence: TGTGCCAGCAGCACCGGGACTAGCGGGAGGGCGACAGATACGCAGTATTTT.

V and J are TRBV5-1 and TRBJ2-1; no definite D call. Germline CDR1 reads SGHRS; CDR2 reads YFSETQ. This CDR3 is built from 14 residues. V gave up 5 bases and J gave up 1 base, with 10 bases separating them. The CDR3 loop is CASSPERSYNEQFF. CDR3 in DNA: TGCGCCAGCAGTCCGGAAAGGTCCTACAATGAGCAGTTCTTC.

V gene TRBV29-1 combines with J gene TRBJ2-1, with 13 bases matching TRBD2. The CDR3 totals 16 residues. Germline loops: CDR1 SQVTM, CDR2 ANQGSEA. The junction had 8 bases not matched to a gene; V was cut back by 1 base and J by 8 bases. The CDR3 region has the DNA TGCAGCGTTGAAGGAACACTAGCGGGAGGGCTGGATGAGCAGTTCTTC. Translated, it gives CSVEGTLAGGLDEQFF.

This clonotype occurred once. This rearrangement joins TRBV6-5 to TRBJ2-1, with 8 positions matching TRBD2. CDR3 size: 15 residues. J lost 3 bases, V lost 8 bases, and 9 bases had no gene match. The germline gives CDR1 MNHEY, CDR2 SVGAGI. This chain's CDR3 is CASRDGGGLYNEQFF. The CDR3 coding sequence is TGTGCCAGCCGGGACGGGGGGGGCCTCTACAATGAGCAGTTCTTC.

V gene TRBV29-1 combines with J gene TRBJ1-2; D is uncertain. Germline-derived CDR1 and CDR2 are SQVTM and ANQGSEA. The CDR3 length is 13 residues. V was shortened by 5 bases and J by 2 bases, with 12 bases between the two germline ends. CDR3 sequence (DNA): TGCAGCGTTCTTGGGCGGGGAAACTATGGCTACACCTTC. Amino acid sequence: CSVLGRGNYGYTF.

This clonotype occurred a few times. In DNA form, the CDR3 reads TGCGCCAGCAGCGGGGGACGTCTAGCGGGAGGAGAGCAGTTCTTC. It is translated as CASSGGRLAGGEQFF. The chain is built from TRBV5-1 and TRBJ2-1; 11 bases match TRBD2. Germline V lookup: CDR1 SGHRS, CDR2 YFSETQ. The junction had 10 bases not matched to a gene; V was cut back by 4 bases and J by 10 bases. CDR3 length: 15 residues.